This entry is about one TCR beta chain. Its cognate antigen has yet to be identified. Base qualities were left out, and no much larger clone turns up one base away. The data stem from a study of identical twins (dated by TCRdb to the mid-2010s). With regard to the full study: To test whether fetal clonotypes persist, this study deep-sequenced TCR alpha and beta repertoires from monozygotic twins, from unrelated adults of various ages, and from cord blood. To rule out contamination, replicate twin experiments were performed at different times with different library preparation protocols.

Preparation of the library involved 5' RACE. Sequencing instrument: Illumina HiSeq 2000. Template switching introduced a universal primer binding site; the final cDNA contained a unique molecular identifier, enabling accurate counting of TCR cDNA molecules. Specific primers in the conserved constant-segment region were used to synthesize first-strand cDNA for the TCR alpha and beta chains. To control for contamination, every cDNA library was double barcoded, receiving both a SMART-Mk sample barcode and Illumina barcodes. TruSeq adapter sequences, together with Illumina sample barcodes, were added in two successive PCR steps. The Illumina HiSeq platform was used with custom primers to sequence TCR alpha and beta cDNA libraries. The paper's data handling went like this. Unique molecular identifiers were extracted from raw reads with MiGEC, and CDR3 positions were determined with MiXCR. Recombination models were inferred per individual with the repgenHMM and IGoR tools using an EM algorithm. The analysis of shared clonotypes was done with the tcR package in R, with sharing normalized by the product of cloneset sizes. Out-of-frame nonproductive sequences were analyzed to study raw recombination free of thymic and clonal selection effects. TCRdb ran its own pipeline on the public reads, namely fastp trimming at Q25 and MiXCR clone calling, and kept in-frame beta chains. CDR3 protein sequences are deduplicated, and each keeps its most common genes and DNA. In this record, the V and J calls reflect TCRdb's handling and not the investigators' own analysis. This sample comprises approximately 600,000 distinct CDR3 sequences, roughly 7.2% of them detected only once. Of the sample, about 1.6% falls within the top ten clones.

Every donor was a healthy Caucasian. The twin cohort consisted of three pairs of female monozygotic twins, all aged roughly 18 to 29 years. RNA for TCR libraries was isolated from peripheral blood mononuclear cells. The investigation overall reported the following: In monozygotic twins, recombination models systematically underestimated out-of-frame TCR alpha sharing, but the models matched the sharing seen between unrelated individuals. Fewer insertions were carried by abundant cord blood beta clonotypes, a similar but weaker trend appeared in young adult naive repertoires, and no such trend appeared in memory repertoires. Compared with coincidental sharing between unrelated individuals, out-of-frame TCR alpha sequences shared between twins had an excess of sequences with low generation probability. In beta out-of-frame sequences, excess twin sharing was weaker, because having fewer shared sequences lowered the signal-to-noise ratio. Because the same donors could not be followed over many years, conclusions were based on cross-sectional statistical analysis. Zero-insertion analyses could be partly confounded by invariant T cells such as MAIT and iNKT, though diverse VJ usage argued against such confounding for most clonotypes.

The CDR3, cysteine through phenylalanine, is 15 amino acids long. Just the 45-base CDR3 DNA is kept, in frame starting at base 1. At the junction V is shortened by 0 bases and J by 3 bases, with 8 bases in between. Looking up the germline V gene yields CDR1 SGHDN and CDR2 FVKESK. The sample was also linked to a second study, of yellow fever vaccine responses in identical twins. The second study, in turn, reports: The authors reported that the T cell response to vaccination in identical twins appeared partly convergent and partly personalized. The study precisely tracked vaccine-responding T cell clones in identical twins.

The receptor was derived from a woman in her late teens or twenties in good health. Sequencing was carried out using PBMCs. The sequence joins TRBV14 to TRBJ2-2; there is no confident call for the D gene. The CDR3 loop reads CASSQEATYTGELFF. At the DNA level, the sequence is TGTGCCAGCAGCCAAGAGGCCACCTACACCGGGGAGCTGTTTTTT.